The 32 T cell receptor beta chains in this list originate from one sample, sequenced in a study of T cell changes during pregnancy in multiple sclerosis. TCRdb's copy holds only in-frame clones and misses some; the assay was immunoSEQ multiplex PCR. Here the sample spans about 42,000 clones, roughly 95% being singletons. Sequences were derived from peripheral blood, sampled in the second trimester of pregnancy. The receptors were gathered from a female donor with multiple sclerosis, enrolled in a pregnancy study.

The CDR3 protein is CASSLVAAGGRNTGELFF. The CDR3 DNA follows: TGTGCCAGCAGCTTAGTGGCGGCGGGAGGGAGGAACACCGGGGAGCTGTTTTTT. The chain uses TRBV7-3 and TRBJ2-2; 9 positions agree with TRBD2. With 2 bases clipped from V and 1 base from J, the junction kept 8 bases outside the gene matches. The germline CDR1 and CDR2 sequences are SGHTA and FQGTGA. CDR3 length: 18 residues.

The genes are TRBV5-1 and TRBJ2-1, with 8 positions matching TRBD2. The CDR3 contains 18 residues. V shed 1 base, J shed 4 bases, and the junction held 13 bases outside the gene matches. Germline values: CDR1 SGHRS, CDR2 YFSETQ. The CDR3 DNA is TGCGCCAGCAGCTTGCCCCCAGAGGGAAGCGGGGGTTACAATGAGCAGTTCTTC. Translation gives CASSLPPEGSGGYNEQFF.

The sample holds one count of this clone. The V call is TRBV6-6, the J call TRBJ1-5, with TRBD1 as a possible D gene (5 bases). The length of the CDR3 is 12 residues. The V gene lost 2 bases and the J gene lost 7 bases, with 6 bases spanning the gap. Germline V lookup: CDR1 MNHNY, CDR2 SVGAGI (reference sequence). The CDR3 is CASSYGGQPQHF. For the CDR3, the DNA is TGTGCCAGCAGTTACGGGGGGCAGCCCCAGCATTTT.

This sequence joins TRBV7-3 and TRBJ2-6; possible D gene TRBD2, 5 bases. The CDR3 covers 16 residues. CDR1 is SGHTA and CDR2 is FQGTGA in the germline V gene. V lost 3 bases and J 2 bases, leaving 11 bases between the germline ends. For the CDR3, the DNA is TGTGCCAGCAGCTTTAACAAGGGAGCTGGGGCCAACGTCCTGACTTTC. Amino acids: CASSFNKGAGANVLTF. Full variable domain (outside the CDR3, taken from reference TRBV7-3 and TRBJ2-6): GAGVSQTPSNKVTEKGKYVELRCDPISGHTALYWYRQSLGQGPEFLIYFQGTGAADDSGLPNDRFFAVRPEGSVSTLKIQRTERGDSAVYLCASSFNKGAGANVLTFGAGSRLTVL.

The gene calls are TRBV19 and TRBJ1-2; D perhaps matches TRBD1 (5 bases). Trimming took off 4 bases at V and 7 bases at J, with 10 bases between the two ends. Germline V gene lookup returns CDR1 LNHDA and CDR2 SQIVND (reference sequence). This CDR3 comprises 12 residues. The CDR3 loop reads CASSNPGGGYTF. The CDR3 nucleotides read TGTGCCAGTAGTAACCCCGGGGGTGGCTACACCTTC.

The chain couples TRBV6-5 to TRBJ1-4; TRBD1 is a possible D gene (5 bases). The CDR3 length is 15 residues. Per the germline V gene, CDR1 is MNHEY and CDR2 is SVGAGI. Trimming pared 6 bases from V and 10 bases from J, leaving 21 bases between. The CDR3 nucleotides read TGTGCCAGCAGAATACCGCCGGACAAAACAGGAAAACTGTTTTTT. This sequence encodes CASRIPPDKTGKLFF.

This chain connects TRBV4-2 to TRBJ1-1; the match to TRBD1 covers 9 bases. The CDR3 runs to 14 residues. The ends lost 4 bases at V and 10 bases at J; junction bases unmatched: 10. CDR1 is LGHNA and CDR2 is YNFKEQ in the germline V gene. CDR3 sequence: CASSLSGTGKAAFF. CDR3 sequence (DNA): TGTGCCAGCAGCCTCTCCGGGACAGGGAAGGCAGCTTTCTTT.

The chain uses TRBV28 and TRBJ2-1; D gene uncertain. Germline CDR1 MDHEN, CDR2 SYDVKM. This CDR3 is built from 11 residues. V lost 8 bases, J lost 9 bases, and 11 bases lay in between. The CDR3: CASLLFGEQFF. The DNA for the CDR3 is TGTGCCAGCCTATTGTTTGGTGAGCAGTTCTTC. Filled out from reference TRBV28 and TRBJ2-1, the complete variable domain reads DVKVTQSSRYLVKRTGEKVFLECVQDMDHENMFWYRQDPGLGLRLIYFSYDVKMKEKGDIPEGYSVSREKKERFSLILESASTNQTSMYLCASLLFGEQFFGPGTRLTVL.

A single count supports this clone. One junction end does not reproduce the germline sequence, and a read error may be involved. The rearrangement joins TRBV6-1 to TRBJ2-7, with a tentative D call TRBD1 (5 bases). CDR3 length: 12 residues. Germline V gives CDR1 MNHNS, CDR2 SASEGT. The CDR3 is CASREGHYEQYF. CDR3 bases: TGTGCCAGCAGGGAAGGACACTACGAGCAGTACTTC.

V usage is TRBV15 and J usage is TRBJ1-4; 8 bases are shared with TRBD1. With V trimmed by 8 bases and J by 5 bases, 10 bases remained unmatched. The CDR3 is made up of 15 amino acids. The germline V gene encodes CDR1 LNHNV and CDR2 YYDKDF (reference sequence). Here the CDR3 reads CATGDRPTMNEKLFF. CDR3 in DNA: TGTGCCACCGGGGACAGGCCAACCATGAATGAAAAACTGTTTTTT.

The chain employs TRBV4-2 and TRBJ2-3; 9 nucleotides match TRBD1. Looked up from germline, CDR1 is LGHNA and CDR2 is YNFKEQ. Trimming removed 2 bases from V and 3 bases from J; junction bases left unmatched: 6. The CDR3 extends over 16 amino acids. The CDR3 loop reads CASSQITGQGTDTQYF. CDR3 DNA: TGTGCCAGCAGCCAAATCACGGGACAGGGTACAGATACGCAGTATTTT.

The chain uses TRBV10-3 and TRBJ1-5, with a tentative D call TRBD1 (5 bases). V lost 3 bases to trimming and J lost 5 bases, with 8 bases between them. This CDR3 comprises 13 residues. CDR1 and CDR2 from the germline V gene are ENHRY and SYGVKD. As DNA, the CDR3 is TGTGCCATCAGTGACAGGGTAGATCAGCCCCAGCATTTT. This gives the protein CAISDRVDQPQHF.

The chain employs TRBV9 and TRBJ2-7; 9 bases are a match to TRBD1. With 5 bases clipped from V and 4 bases from J, the junction kept 7 bases outside the gene matches. Germline V gene data show CDR1 as SGDLS and CDR2 as YYNGEE. The CDR3 has 14 amino acids. CDR3 nucleotides: TGTGCCAGCAGTGCCGGGACAGGGATTTACGAGCAGTACTTC. It codes for CASSAGTGIYEQYF.

The table lists this clone with a few counts. The J gene is TRBJ1-5, the V gene TRBV6-5; D not certain. The germline V gene encodes CDR1 MNHEY and CDR2 SVGAGI. Trimming shortened V by 7 bases and J by 2 bases, and 12 bases separated the two germline ends. CDR3 length: 14 amino acids. The CDR3 region has the DNA TGTGCCAGCACCCAGAGGAGAGGCAATCAGCCCCAGCATTTT. The encoded protein is CASTQRRGNQPQHF.

The chain joins TRBV19 to TRBJ2-4; 12 bases match TRBD1. The J segment lost 0 bases and the V segment lost 5 bases, leaving 11 bases of the junction unmatched. The V gene's germline CDR1 is LNHDA and CDR2 SQIVND (reference sequence). This CDR3 has 19 residues. In DNA form, the CDR3 reads TGTGCCAGTAGTCCACCCGGGACAGGGGGCCTTCTAGCCAAAAACATTCAGTACTTC. Its translation is CASSPPGTGGLLAKNIQYF.

V and J are TRBV9 and TRBJ2-3, with 7 bases aligning to TRBD2. The CDR3 spans 19 residues. The trim removed 4 bases at V and 6 bases at J, leaving 23 bases unmatched. Germline CDR1 and CDR2: SGDLS and YYNGEE. This chain's CDR3 is CASSPRLALQAHLADTQYF. The CDR3 DNA sequence: TGTGCCAGCAGCCCCCGACTAGCCCTTCAGGCCCACCTGGCGGATACGCAGTATTTT. Looking up the rest from reference TRBV9 and TRBJ2-3 gives the full variable domain: DSGVTQTPKHLITATGQRVTLRCSPRSGDLSVYWYQQSLDQGLQFLIQYYNGEERAKGNILERFSAQQFPDLHSELNLSSLELGDSALYFCASSPRLALQAHLADTQYFGPGTRLTVL.

The chain has TRBV13 and TRBJ2-7, with D possibly being TRBD2 (6 bases). The germline V gene encodes CDR1 PRHDT and CDR2 FYEKMQ (reference sequence). Trimming pared 4 bases from V and 0 bases from J, leaving 13 bases between. The CDR3 has 15 residues. The DNA of the CDR3 is TGTGCCAGCAGCTCGACTAGTAGCCGCTCCTACGAGCAGTACTTC. This sequence encodes CASSSTSSRSYEQYF.

The chain has TRBV5-1 and TRBJ2-3, with D tentatively TRBD1 (6 bases). The V and J ends lost 2 bases and 1 base respectively, with 14 bases between them. The CDR3 extends over 16 amino acids. Looked up from germline, CDR1 is SGHRS and CDR2 is YFSETQ. In nucleotides, the CDR3 is TGCGCCAGCAGCTTATTCAGTGGGGGCGGCACAGATACGCAGTATTTT. Translated: CASSLFSGGGTDTQYF.

The rearrangement joins TRBV7-3 to TRBJ2-1, with no clear D. V was clipped by 5 bases and J by 6 bases, with 14 bases between them. CDR3 length: 14 residues. CDR1 is SGHTA, CDR2 FQGTGA, per germline. CDR3 in DNA: TGTGCCAGCAGCCCGGGTATTTCTTTCAATGAGCAGTTCTTC. It yields the protein CASSPGISFNEQFF.

V is TRBV15 and J is TRBJ2-4, with a weak D call TRBD1 (6 bases). Trimming cost V 1 base and J 2 bases, with 15 bases left between them. The germline V gene encodes CDR1 LNHNV and CDR2 YYDKDF (reference sequence). The CDR3 has 17 residues. This chain's CDR3 is CATSRAGQGKTKNIQYF. In nucleotides, the CDR3 is TGTGCCACCAGCAGAGCTGGGCAGGGGAAGACCAAAAACATTCAGTACTTC. The variable domain in full, completed from reference TRBV15 and TRBJ2-4, reads DAMVIQNPRYQVTQFGKPVTLSCSQTLNHNVMYWYQQKSSQAPKLLFHYYDKDFNNEADTPDNFQSRRPNTSFCFLDIRSPGLGDTAMYLCATSRAGQGKTKNIQYFGAGTRLSVL.

The rearrangement uses TRBV27 and TRBJ2-5, with TRBD1 identical over 9 bases. This CDR3 is built from 16 residues. Germline CDR1 MNHEY, CDR2 SMNVEV (reference sequence). The junction had 9 bases not matched to a gene; V was cut back by 2 bases and J by 5 bases. For the CDR3, the DNA is TGTGCCAGCAGTTTAAGTCTACAGGGGGCAGGGGAGACCCAGTACTTC. Encoded protein: CASSLSLQGAGETQYF.

J is TRBJ2-1 and V is TRBV9; D is perhaps TRBD1 (5 bases). Trimming cost V 3 bases and J 8 bases, with 9 bases left between them. This CDR3 region has 12 residues. The V gene's germline CDR1 is SGDLS and CDR2 YYNGEE. The CDR3 sequence is CASSDQGYEQFF. The CDR3 DNA reads as TGTGCCAGCAGCGATCAGGGTTATGAGCAGTTCTTC.

The V call is TRBV7-2, the J call TRBJ1-6; 8 nucleotides match TRBD1. V shed 6 bases, J shed 10 bases, and the junction held 8 bases outside the gene matches. The CDR3 spans 14 residues. The V gene's germline CDR1 is SGHTA and CDR2 FQGNSA. The CDR3 loop reads CASSLDREASPLHF. As DNA, the CDR3 is TGTGCCAGCAGTCTGGACAGGGAAGCCTCACCCCTCCACTTT. The variable domain in full, with the rest retrieved from reference TRBV7-2 and TRBJ1-6, is GAGVSQSPSNKVTEKGKDVELRCDPISGHTALYWYRQSLGQGLEFLIYFQGNSAPDKSGLPSDRFSAERTGGSVSTLTIQRTQQEDSAVYLCASSLDREASPLHFGNGTRLTVT.

The chain couples TRBV18 to TRBJ2-7, with 7 bases identical to TRBD1. Germline assignment: CDR1 KGHSH and CDR2 LQKENI. V was pared by 5 bases and J by 2 bases, with 3 bases of the junction left unmatched. The CDR3 totals 13 residues. CDR3: CASSRTGAYEQYF. Written as DNA, the CDR3 is TGTGCCAGCTCAAGGACAGGAGCCTACGAGCAGTACTTC.

This rearrangement joins TRBV5-1 to TRBJ2-5; TRBD2 aligns across 16 bases. The CDR3 is 19 amino acids. The V and J ends lost 4 bases and 2 bases, in that order; junction bases with no gene match: 11. Germline V CDR1 and CDR2: SGHRS, YFSETQ. The CDR3 here is CASSPLGTSGRAKQETQYF. The CDR3 coding sequence is TGCGCCAGCAGCCCCTTAGGGACTAGCGGGAGGGCCAAGCAAGAGACCCAGTACTTC.

The chain employs TRBV6-1 and TRBJ2-7; 11 nucleotides line up with TRBD2. This CDR3 has 17 residues. Germline-derived CDR1 and CDR2 are MNHNS and SASEGT. V lost 4 bases, J lost 0 bases, and 8 bases stayed unmatched. As DNA, the CDR3 is TGTGCCAGCAGTGTGAGCCTAGCGGGAGGCGCCTCCTACGAGCAGTACTTC. Encoded protein: CASSVSLAGGASYEQYF.

The V gene is TRBV27, the J gene TRBJ1-5; possible D gene TRBD1, 6 bases. This CDR3 spans 17 amino acids. From germline, CDR1 is MNHEY and CDR2 SMNVEV (reference sequence). V was cut by 2 bases and J by 4 bases, with 18 bases left in between. The DNA for the CDR3 is TGTGCCAGCAGTTTAGCGGGGGCGCAAGGAGTAAATCAGCCCCAGCATTTT. It codes for CASSLAGAQGVNQPQHF.

The J gene is TRBJ1-2, the V gene TRBV30, with no clear D. CDR1 GTSNPN and CDR2 SVGIG come from the germline V gene (reference sequence). V lost 3 bases and J 7 bases, leaving 12 bases between the germline ends. The CDR3 sequence is 12 residues long. CDR3 nucleotides: TGTGCCTGGAGCGCCCCTACGCCTGGCTACACCTTC. Protein sequence: CAWSAPTPGYTF.

The J gene is TRBJ2-5, the V gene TRBV7-6; D might be TRBD1 (6 bases). The closer fit of TRBJ2-7 to the DNA end suggests the J call may be wrong. Germline values: CDR1 SGHVS, CDR2 FNYEAQ. The CDR3 sequence is 13 residues long. CDR3: CASSLWTDREQYF. CDR3 in DNA: TGTGCCAGCAGCTTATGGACAGACCGCGAGCAGTACTTC.

The V gene is TRBV5-4, the J gene TRBJ2-3; 11 positions agree with TRBD2. Germline trimming cut 3 bases from V and 1 base from J; bases unmatched to any gene: 1. The CDR3 has 15 residues. Germline CDR1 is SGHNT and CDR2 is YYREEE (reference sequence). The CDR3 loop reads CASSSLAGGTDTQYF. The CDR3 DNA sequence: TGTGCCAGCAGCTCACTAGCGGGGGGCACAGATACGCAGTATTTT.

The chain is built from TRBV7-2 and TRBJ2-3; 7 bases align to TRBD2. The CDR3 covers 17 residues. Germline V gives CDR1 SGHTA, CDR2 FQGNSA. Trimming took 5 bases from V and 4 from J; bases not matched to a gene: 15. CDR3 bases: TGTGCCAGCAGCAGGACTAGTACGATTCGGGGCGCAGATACGCAGTATTTT. It yields the protein CASSRTSTIRGADTQYF.

The chain is built from TRBV5-4 and TRBJ1-5; 7 bases fit TRBD1. Germline CDR1 is SGHNT and CDR2 is YYREEE (reference sequence). J was trimmed by 4 bases and V by 4 bases; bases with no gene match: 8. CDR3 size: 15 residues. The CDR3: CASSDGGGQNQPQHF. In DNA form, the CDR3 reads TGTGCCAGCAGCGATGGAGGGGGACAGAATCAGCCCCAGCATTTT.